This is a list of T cell receptor beta chains from one sample in a study of long-term antiretroviral therapy in people with HIV. The protocol was immunoSEQ multiplex PCR, while the TCRdb copy is restricted to in-frame clones and leaves out a portion. Among some 25,000 clones listed, around 85% were seen once. The specimen was unsorted PBMCs, collected 0.7 years before starting antiretroviral therapy. Receptors originate from a man younger than 45 with HIV. Each CDR3 is given with its conserved first and last residue. The order of the fields is CDR3 length, J gene, D gene, clone size, V gene, CDR3 protein, CDR3 DNA. D genes are given only for firm matches. Expanded clones get a size class; other rows say once, few or many, or leave the size out.

length: 15
J: TRBJ2-2
D: .
size: .
V: TRBV4-2
CDR3: CASSQEGGNTGELFF
DNA: TGTGCCAGCAGCCAAGAGGGGGGGAACACCGGGGAGCTGTTTTTT

length: 13
J: TRBJ1-1
D: .
size: .
V: TRBV27
CDR3: CATALGLNTEAFF
DNA: TGTGCCACCGCCCTAGGGTTGAACACTGAAGCTTTCTTT

length: 15
J: TRBJ2-3
D: .
size: .
V: TRBV4-1
CDR3: CASSQVARAGDTQYF
DNA: TGCGCCAGCAGCCAAGTAGCCAGGGCGGGCGATACGCAGTATTTT

length: 14
J: TRBJ1-5
D: .
size: .
V: TRBV18
CDR3: CASSPGGSNQPQHF
DNA: TGTGCCAGCTCACCAGGGGGGAGCAATCAGCCCCAGCATTTT

length: 14
J: TRBJ2-7
D: .
size: .
V: TRBV7-9
CDR3: CASSSTGNSYEQYF
DNA: TGTGCCAGCAGCTCAACAGGGAACTCCTACGAGCAGTACTTC

length: 14
J: TRBJ2-2
D: TRBD2
size: .
V: TRBV6-1
CDR3: CASKKEGGAGELFF
DNA: TGTGCCAGCAAGAAAGAGGGAGGGGCCGGGGAGCTGTTTTTT

length: 15
J: TRBJ2-3
D: .
size: .
V: TRBV6-4
CDR3: CASSDRASGTDTQYF
DNA: TGTGCCAGCAGTGATCGTGCGAGCGGCACAGATACGCAGTATTTT

length: 14
J: TRBJ1-1
D: .
size: .
V: TRBV7-9
CDR3: CASSGDLPNTEAFF
DNA: TGTGCCAGCAGCGGGGACTTACCGAACACTGAAGCTTTCTTT

length: 15
J: TRBJ1-5
D: TRBD1
size: .
V: TRBV5-1
CDR3: CASSLGQGPNQPQHF
DNA: TGCGCCAGCAGCCTAGGACAGGGGCCCAATCAGCCCCAGCATTTT

length: 18
J: TRBJ1-3
D: TRBD1
size: .
V: TRBV5-1
CDR3: CASSLTHTGGVSGNTIYF
DNA: TGCGCCAGCAGCTTGACCCACACAGGGGGTGTCTCTGGAAACACCATATATTTT

length: 13
J: TRBJ2-2
D: .
size: .
V: TRBV5-4
CDR3: CASTAENTGELFF
DNA: TGTGCCAGCACGGCAGAGAACACCGGGGAGCTGTTTTTT

length: 13
J: TRBJ2-2
D: .
size: .
V: TRBV19
CDR3: CASSTRGPGELFF
DNA: TGTGCCAGTAGTACCCGGGGACCCGGGGAGCTGTTTTTT

length: 11
J: TRBJ2-7
D: .
size: .
V: TRBV2
CDR3: CASSRRDEQYF
DNA: TGTGCCAGCAGTCGGAGAGACGAGCAGTACTTC

length: 16
J: TRBJ2-1
D: TRBD1
size: once
V: TRBV6-6
CDR3: CASSYPGQGKYNEQFF
DNA: TGTGCCAGCAGTTACCCGGGACAGGGGAAATACAATGAGCAGTTCTTC

length: 15
J: TRBJ2-1
D: .
size: .
V: TRBV30
CDR3: CAWSLEGASGGEQFF
DNA: TGTGCCTGGAGTTTGGAGGGCGCCAGTGGGGGTGAGCAGTTCTTC

length: 15
J: TRBJ1-2
D: .
size: few
V: TRBV27
CDR3: CASRGTGGGDSGYTF
DNA: TGTGCCAGCAGGGGCACGGGGGGGGGCGATTCCGGCTACACCTTC

length: 11
J: TRBJ2-7
D: .
size: .
V: TRBV6-6
CDR3: CASRVAHEQYF
DNA: TGTGCCAGCAGAGTAGCCCACGAGCAGTACTTC

length: 15
J: TRBJ1-2
D: .
size: few
V: TRBV5-1
CDR3: CASSPDGLVWDGYTF
DNA: TGCGCCAGCAGCCCAGACGGATTGGTGTGGGATGGCTACACCTTC

length: 15
J: TRBJ1-4
D: .
size: .
V: TRBV13
CDR3: CASSLGTGTHEKLFF
DNA: TGTGCCAGCAGCTTAGGCACCGGGACTCATGAAAAACTGTTTTTT

length: 18
J: TRBJ1-2
D: TRBD1
size: .
V: TRBV7-8
CDR3: CASSPRPLPRQGAQGYTF
DNA: TGTGCCAGCAGCCCTAGGCCTCTTCCGAGACAGGGGGCGCAAGGCTACACCTTC

length: 14
J: TRBJ1-1
D: .
size: .
V: TRBV7-6
CDR3: CASSLARFDSEAFF
DNA: TGTGCCAGCAGCTTAGCGCGTTTTGACAGTGAAGCTTTCTTT

length: 14
J: TRBJ1-3
D: .
size: once
V: TRBV29-1
CDR3: CSVATTDAGNTIYF
DNA: TGCAGCGTCGCGACGACAGACGCTGGAAACACCATATATTTT

length: 18
J: TRBJ1-2
D: .
size: .
V: TRBV19
CDR3: CASSIDPGRASTNYGYTF
DNA: TGTGCCAGTAGTATAGACCCCGGCAGGGCCTCTACTAACTATGGCTACACCTTC

length: 16
J: TRBJ2-6
D: .
size: .
V: TRBV30
CDR3: CAWSVLGGAGANVLTF
DNA: TGTGCCTGGAGTGTACTTGGGGGAGCTGGGGCCAACGTCCTGACTTTC

length: 14
J: TRBJ1-1
D: .
size: few
V: TRBV7-9
CDR3: CASSLTGKNTEAFF
DNA: TGTGCCAGCAGCTTAACAGGGAAGAACACTGAAGCTTTCTTT

length: 14
J: TRBJ1-3
D: .
size: .
V: TRBV6-1
CDR3: CASRGQGVGNTIYF
DNA: TGTGCCAGCAGGGGTCAAGGGGTTGGAAACACCATATATTTT

length: 16
J: TRBJ2-1
D: TRBD2
size: .
V: TRBV4-3
CDR3: CASSQEGLALYNEQFF
DNA: TGCGCCAGCAGCCAAGAGGGACTAGCGTTATACAATGAGCAGTTCTTC

length: 13
J: TRBJ1-2
D: .
size: few
V: TRBV6-1
CDR3: CASSEGGDKGYTF
DNA: TGTGCCAGCAGTGAAGGGGGCGATAAAGGCTACACCTTC